This T cell receptor beta chain was obtained from a study of cytomegalovirus exposure and HLA in healthy donors (dated by TCRdb to 2016 to 2017). Background on the whole study: An earlier analysis of approximately 640 of the donors reported approximately 290 Gb of sequence data and around 110 million unique TCR beta sequences from about 179 million T cells. An early release that covered fewer than 800 HLA-typed donors contained around 300 gigabases of sequencing data and some 87 million unique TCR sequences. Of the roughly 400 genotyped donors, 75% to 85% were placed in the genetic ancestry cluster associated with self-reported Caucasian donors. The study aimed to test whether signatures of past pathogen exposure could be identified by cataloging public T cell receptors. The study used immunosequencing to profile the T cell repertoires of several hundred subjects and linked those repertoires to cytomegalovirus serostatus. In addition to the first cohort of about 650 subjects, a separate validation cohort of approximately 120 different subjects was used. High-throughput TCR immunosequencing, statistical association of individual TCRs with disease status, and machine learning were combined to predict cytomegalovirus infection status. A later analysis re-examined previously published TCR beta repertoires from roughly 720 donors and added high-resolution HLA genotyping to investigate patterns of TCR occurrence. Rather than drawing on any new phenotypic data, the later analysis identified candidate immune exposures from TCR beta sequences and the way those sequences occurred across donors. In an earlier analysis of roughly 580 of the donors, high-throughput TCR beta sequencing was used to judge whether each TCR beta V gene segment behaved as functional or pseudogenic. Donor age, sex, ethnicity and CMV serostatus were compiled alongside the repertoire data. A later genetic analysis took genome-wide SNP genotypes for about three fifths of the 666 donors and used that subset as a discovery cohort. Every repertoire in the discovery cohort had been generated on one and the same sequencing platform. HLA typing covered class I and class II loci at four-digit resolution. Typing coverage varied by locus: about 620-630 donors for A, B, C, DRB1 and DQB1; approximately 520 for DQA1; over 600 for DPA1; around 490 for DPB1. A few DR-DQ haplotypes were treated as single units for association and clustering because of strong linkage in the cohort. Across some 400 genotyped donors of the cohort, an average of about 240,000 unique TCR beta nucleotide sequences per donor were sequenced, and roughly 20% of those sequences were non-productive. Beyond this particular receptor, the publication reports: The earlier analysis of 587 of the donors excluded some 15 rarely observed V segments, including chromosome 9 orphons, because counts were too low. A further reported finding was that TCR beta sequences accurately predicted the HLA-A and HLA-B alleles for most subjects in the first cohort. A later analysis associated about 17,000 TCR beta sequences with specific HLA alleles at a false discovery rate of 0.05. The 87-base-pair reads could not distinguish some IMGT-functional V segments, including TRBV6-2 and TRBV6-3, so those segments were excluded. In vitro tests confirmed that a few of the cytomegalovirus-associated TCR beta chains recognize cytomegalovirus antigens. The cohort was sequenced for TCR beta chains only, and without alpha or paired-chain data the features that could be detected were limited. Sequencing depth was assumed to be roughly uniform across donors in the presence/absence analyses, though that assumption may not hold. V-gene and J-gene trimming of TCR beta chains was associated with a missense DCLRE1C variant in a later genetic analysis, and the association was replicated in an independent cohort. Linkage disequilibrium might explain the correlated functional status among segregating V segments, but an unknown experimental factor could not be ruled out. Broadly in line with IMGT annotations, most TCR beta V segments showed up in productive rearrangements about 87% or about 30% of the time in an earlier analysis of 587 of the donors. A later genetic analysis reported fewer N-insertions in productive TCRs among donors in an Asian-associated ancestry cluster than the roughly 700-donor mean. Across donors, most TCR sequences were observed very rarely, whereas some public TCRs were present in many individuals. A later analysis found that most CMV-associated TCR beta chains appeared HLA-restricted, with HLA associations seemingly driven largely by CMV exposure. A total of roughly 160 TCR beta chains were listed by the study as associated with cytomegalovirus. HLA typing was unavailable for some donors at each locus, so association tests used only the typed subset. In a later analysis, the rate of TCR association differed among HLA loci, with DRB1 alleles having the most associated TCRs and HLA-C alleles having the fewest. The only immune exposure information available for the cohort was CMV serostatus. A later analysis reported that several top co-occurrence clusters appeared linked to parvovirus B19, influenza, CMV and Epstein-Barr virus. It was suggested by the authors that the approach could potentially be generalized to other disease states and immunological phenotypes. A cluster of highly shared sequence variants was judged likely to represent a technical artifact of the sequencing pipeline. Assigning TCR associations to individual alleles was difficult when HLA alleles, especially DR and DQ, strongly co-occurred. In both the original and validation cohorts, the classifier was reported to diagnose cytomegalovirus status with high specificity and sensitivity. In a later analysis, HLA-associated TCR beta chains showed more clonal expansion and lower generation probabilities than non-associated chains that were equally common.

With respect to this clone: The specificity of this receptor is unknown.

The cohort was made up of roughly 670 healthy bone marrow donors. At the time of sampling, all cohort members were nominally healthy, though unrecorded immune exposures were likely present. The donor tested CMV seropositive and was one of the 289 seropositive cohort members. Every donor gave a peripheral blood sample, and the peripheral blood mononuclear cells from that sample were used for TCR beta sequencing. The Qiagen DNeasy Blood Extraction Kit was used to extract genomic DNA from the blood cell samples. Including cysteine and phenylalanine, the CDR3 has 10 amino acids. Only the CDR3 DNA stays, 30 bases, in frame from base 1. For CDR1 and CDR2, the germline V gene lists MGHDK and SYGVNS. V gives up 6 bases and J gives up 3 bases, and the segment between their germline ends measures 3 bases. The library relied on the immunoSEQ multiplex PCR assay. For the multiplex PCR, a mixture combining 60 forward primers for TCR Vbeta segments and 13 reverse primers for TCR Jbeta segments was used. A multiplex PCR assay on genomic DNA amplified the CDR3 region of rearranged TCR beta genes. The Illumina HiSeq System was used to sequence the amplified TCR beta libraries as 87-base-pair reads. Turning to the authors' computational methods: A later analysis tallied 75 million to 95 million unique TCR beta chains across the 640 or so repertoires, and some 12 million of those chains were shared by two or more donors. Raw reads were error-corrected and collapsed into unique sequences by a nearest-neighbor algorithm in which closely related sequences were merged to remove PCR and sequencing errors. CDR3 sequences were aligned to IMGT reference sequences to assign V, D and J gene segments. For a sequence to be retained, a match of at least six nucleotides was required to both a V gene segment and a J gene segment. A rearrangement counted as productive if the CDR3 had no stop codons and remained in frame with V and J, and every other rearrangement counted as non-productive. Following IMGT convention, CDR3 was defined as the stretch from the second conserved V-encoded cysteine to the conserved J-encoded phenylalanine. Sequences without an unambiguous match to a single V gene segment were excluded from the earlier analysis of approximately 560 of the donors. An earlier analysis of some 500 of the donors classified V segments as functional when productive rearrangements were above 56.7% and as segregating when the standard deviation between donors was above 5%. To diagnose cytomegalovirus status from the catalog of TCR beta chain sequences, a statistical classification framework was built. V and J gene assignment, in a later analysis, came from comparing TCR nucleotide sequences with IMGT/GENE-DB human TR gene sequences. A later analysis assigned CDR3 sequences and most-parsimonious VDJ recombination scenarios with the TCRdist pipeline. In a later analysis, each TCR beta chain was defined by its CDR3 amino acid sequence together with its V-gene family, and reads lacking a unique V-gene family were excluded. In a later analysis, nearly 600 highly shared, low-generation-probability nucleotide sequences were removed to address suspected cross-contamination and a sequencing artifact. For each public chain, a later analysis derived a clonal expansion index from normalized ranks of inferred template counts within each repertoire. A later analysis computed generation probabilities with a VDJ recombination model fitted to out-of-frame rearrangements, and checked the results against IGoR. In a later analysis, TCR-TCR, TCR-HLA and TCR-CMV co-occurrence was scored with hypergeometric tests, and a repertoire-size bias correction was applied to TCR pairs. False discovery rates were estimated in a later analysis by permuting HLA or CMV assignments 20 times. A later analysis grouped co-occurring TCRs with DBSCAN, adding TCRdist sequence similarity when clustering within HLA-allele-positive subsets. Repertoires with fewer than 30,000 or more than 120,000 public chains were left out of co-occurrence clustering, as were about 5 repertoires with anomalous nucleotide sharing. TCRdb carries this immuneACCESS record with in-frame sequences only. Its versions omit some clonotypes, under half of them owing to an unresolved V gene in the studies checked, with the rest unexplained. Clonal size and the V and J genes are those of that table, whereas D and trimming came from the DNA. Per the sample table, the count is fewer than 85,000 clones. The ten most abundant clones make up approximately 14% of the sample.

The clonotype originates from a man in his forties or fifties in good health and CMV-seropositive. This chain joins TRBV25-1 to TRBJ2-7; the D gene identity is not certain. Input material: PBMCs. The CDR3: CASSYYEQYF. DNA sequence: TGTGCCAGCAGCTACTACGAGCAGTACTTC.